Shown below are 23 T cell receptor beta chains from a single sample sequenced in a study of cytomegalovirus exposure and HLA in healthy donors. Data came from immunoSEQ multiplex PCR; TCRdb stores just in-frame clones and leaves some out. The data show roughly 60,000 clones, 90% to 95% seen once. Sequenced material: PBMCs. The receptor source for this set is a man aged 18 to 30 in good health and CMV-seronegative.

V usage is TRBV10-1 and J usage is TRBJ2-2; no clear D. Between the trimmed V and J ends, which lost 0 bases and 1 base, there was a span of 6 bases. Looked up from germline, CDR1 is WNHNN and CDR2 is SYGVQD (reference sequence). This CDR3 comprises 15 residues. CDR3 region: CASSESRQNTGELFF. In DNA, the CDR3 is TGCGCCAGCAGTGAGTCGCGTCAGAACACCGGGGAGCTGTTTTTT.

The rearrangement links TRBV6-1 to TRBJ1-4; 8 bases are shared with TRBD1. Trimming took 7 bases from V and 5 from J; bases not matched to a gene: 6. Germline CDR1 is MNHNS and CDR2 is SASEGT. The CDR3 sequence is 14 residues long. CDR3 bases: TGTGCCAGCATCCGGGACAGGTCGAATGAAAAACTGTTTTTT. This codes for CASIRDRSNEKLFF.

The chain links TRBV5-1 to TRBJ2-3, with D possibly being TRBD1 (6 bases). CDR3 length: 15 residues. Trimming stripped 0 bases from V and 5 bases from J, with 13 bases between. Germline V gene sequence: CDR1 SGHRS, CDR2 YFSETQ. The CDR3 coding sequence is TGCGCCAGCAGCTTGGCCGTTCAGGGGCAAGATACGCAGTATTTT. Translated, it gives CASSLAVQGQDTQYF.

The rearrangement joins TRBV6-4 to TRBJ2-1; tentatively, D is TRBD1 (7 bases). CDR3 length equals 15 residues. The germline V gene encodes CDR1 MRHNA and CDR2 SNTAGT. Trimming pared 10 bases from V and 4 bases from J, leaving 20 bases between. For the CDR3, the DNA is TGTGCCACCTCCGTGGGGGGCAGGGGGTACAATGAGCAGTTCTTC. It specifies CATSVGGRGYNEQFF.

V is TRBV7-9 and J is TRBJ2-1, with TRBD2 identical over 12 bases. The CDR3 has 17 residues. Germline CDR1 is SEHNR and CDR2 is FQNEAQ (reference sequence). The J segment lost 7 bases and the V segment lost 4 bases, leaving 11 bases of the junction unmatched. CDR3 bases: TGTGCCAGCAGCTCGCCGACTAGCGGGAGTCGGTTTAATGAGCAGTTCTTC. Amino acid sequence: CASSSPTSGSRFNEQFF.

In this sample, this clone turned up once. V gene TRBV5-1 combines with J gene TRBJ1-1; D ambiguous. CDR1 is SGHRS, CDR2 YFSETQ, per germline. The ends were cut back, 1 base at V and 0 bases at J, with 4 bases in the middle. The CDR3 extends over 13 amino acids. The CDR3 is CASSLTVNTEAFF. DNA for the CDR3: TGCGCCAGCAGCTTGACAGTGAACACTGAAGCTTTCTTT. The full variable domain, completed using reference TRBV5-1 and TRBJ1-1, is KAGVTQTPRYLIKTRGQQVTLSCSPISGHRSVSWYQQTPGQGLQFLFEYFSETQRNKGNFPGRFSGRQFSNSRSEMNVSTLELGDSALYLCASSLTVNTEAFFGQGTRLTVV.

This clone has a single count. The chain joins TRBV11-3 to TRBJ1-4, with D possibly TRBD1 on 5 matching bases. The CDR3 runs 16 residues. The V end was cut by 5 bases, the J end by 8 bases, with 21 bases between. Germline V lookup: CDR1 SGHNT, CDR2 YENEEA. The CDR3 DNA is TGTGCCAGCAGCGACCGTTGGGGCACCGATGGAGAAAAACTGTTTTTT. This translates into CASSDRWGTDGEKLFF.

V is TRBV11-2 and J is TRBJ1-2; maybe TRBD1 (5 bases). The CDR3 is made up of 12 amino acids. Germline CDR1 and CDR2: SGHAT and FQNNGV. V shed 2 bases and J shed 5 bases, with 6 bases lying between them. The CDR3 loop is CASSLQGYGYTF. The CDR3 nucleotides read TGTGCCAGCAGCTTACAGGGATATGGCTACACCTTC.

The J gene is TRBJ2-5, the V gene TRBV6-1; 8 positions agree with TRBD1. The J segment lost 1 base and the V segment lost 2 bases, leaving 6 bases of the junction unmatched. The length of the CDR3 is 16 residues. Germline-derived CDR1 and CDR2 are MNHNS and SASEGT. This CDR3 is CASSERGRGLQETQYF. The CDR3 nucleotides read TGTGCCAGCAGTGAAAGGGGCAGGGGGCTCCAAGAGACCCAGTACTTC.

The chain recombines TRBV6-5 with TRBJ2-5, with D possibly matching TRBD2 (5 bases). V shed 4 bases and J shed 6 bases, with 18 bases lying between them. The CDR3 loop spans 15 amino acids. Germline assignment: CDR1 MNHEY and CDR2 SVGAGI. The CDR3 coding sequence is TGTGCCAGCAGTTCCCCTCTTACTAGAGAACAGACCCAGTACTTC. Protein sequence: CASSSPLTREQTQYF.

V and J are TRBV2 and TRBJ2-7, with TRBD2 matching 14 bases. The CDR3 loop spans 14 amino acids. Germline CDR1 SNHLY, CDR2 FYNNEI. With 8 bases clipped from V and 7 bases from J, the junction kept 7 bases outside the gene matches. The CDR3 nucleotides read TGTGCCAGCCGCCGACTAGCGGGAGGGCGTGAGCAGTACTTC. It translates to CASRRLAGGREQYF.

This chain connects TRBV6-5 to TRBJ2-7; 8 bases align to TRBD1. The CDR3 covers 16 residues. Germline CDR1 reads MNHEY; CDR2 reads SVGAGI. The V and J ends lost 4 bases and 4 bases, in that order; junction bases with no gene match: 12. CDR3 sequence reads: CASSLYPDRGRYEQYF. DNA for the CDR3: TGTGCCAGCAGTTTATACCCTGACAGGGGAAGGTACGAGCAGTACTTC.

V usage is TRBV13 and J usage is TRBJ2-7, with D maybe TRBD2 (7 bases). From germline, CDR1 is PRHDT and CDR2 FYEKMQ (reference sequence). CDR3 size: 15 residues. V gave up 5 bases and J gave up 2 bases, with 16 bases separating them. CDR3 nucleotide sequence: TGTGCCAGCAGCCCAGAAGGGGGACTACCCTACGAGCAGTACTTC. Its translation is CASSPEGGLPYEQYF.

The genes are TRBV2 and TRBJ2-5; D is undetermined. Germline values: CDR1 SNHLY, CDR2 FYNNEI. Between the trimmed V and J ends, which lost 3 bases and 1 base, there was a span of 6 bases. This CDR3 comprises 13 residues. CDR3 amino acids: CASSESVQETQYF. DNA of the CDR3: TGTGCCAGCAGTGAGTCGGTCCAAGAGACCCAGTACTTC.

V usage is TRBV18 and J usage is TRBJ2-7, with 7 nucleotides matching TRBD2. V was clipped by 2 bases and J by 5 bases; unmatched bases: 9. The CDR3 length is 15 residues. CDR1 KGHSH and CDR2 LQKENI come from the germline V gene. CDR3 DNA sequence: TGTGCCAGCTCACCATACGACGGGAGGTCCCACGAGCAGTACTTC. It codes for CASSPYDGRSHEQYF.

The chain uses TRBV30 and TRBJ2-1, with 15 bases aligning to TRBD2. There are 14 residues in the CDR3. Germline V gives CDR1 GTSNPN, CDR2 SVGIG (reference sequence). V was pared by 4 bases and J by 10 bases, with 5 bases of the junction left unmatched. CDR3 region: CAWTSGLAGGEQFF. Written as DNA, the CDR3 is TGTGCCTGGACGAGCGGACTAGCGGGAGGGGAGCAGTTCTTC.

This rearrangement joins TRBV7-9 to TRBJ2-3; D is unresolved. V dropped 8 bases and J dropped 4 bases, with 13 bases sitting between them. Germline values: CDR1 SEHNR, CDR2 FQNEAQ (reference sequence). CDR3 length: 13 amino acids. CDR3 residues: CASRPRVSDTQYF. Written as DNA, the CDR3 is TGTGCCAGCCGCCCTCGGGTTTCAGATACGCAGTATTTT. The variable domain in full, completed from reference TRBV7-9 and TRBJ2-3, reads DTGVSQNPRHKITKRGQNVTFRCDPISEHNRLYWYRQTLGQGPEFLTYFQNEAQLEKSRLLSDRFSAERPKGSFSTLEIQRTEQGDSAMYLCASRPRVSDTQYFGPGTRLTVL.

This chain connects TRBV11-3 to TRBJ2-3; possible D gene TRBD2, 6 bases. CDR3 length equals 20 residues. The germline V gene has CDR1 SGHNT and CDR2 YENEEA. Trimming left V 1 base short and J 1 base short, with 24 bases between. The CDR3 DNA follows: TGTGCCAGCAGCTTAGGTTTAGAACTAGCCGGTCGCCATGGCACAGATACGCAGTATTTT. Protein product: CASSLGLELAGRHGTDTQYF.

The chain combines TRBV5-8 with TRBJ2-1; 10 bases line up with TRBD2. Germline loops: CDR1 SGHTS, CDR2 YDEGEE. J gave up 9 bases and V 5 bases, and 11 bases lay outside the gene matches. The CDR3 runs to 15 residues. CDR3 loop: CASSRRTSGAGEQFF. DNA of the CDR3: TGTGCCAGCAGTCGACGTACTAGCGGGGCGGGTGAGCAGTTCTTC.

CDR3 in amino acids: CASRGRDSPSNQPQHF. Written as DNA, the CDR3 is TGTGCCAGCAGGGGTAGGGACAGCCCTTCCAATCAGCCCCAGCATTTT. The V gene is TRBV6-6, the J gene TRBJ1-5, with 7 bases identical to TRBD1. The trim removed 6 bases at V and 3 bases at J, leaving 11 bases unmatched. This CDR3 has 16 amino acids. Germline CDR1 MNHNY, CDR2 SVGAGI (reference sequence).

Written as DNA, the CDR3 is TGTGCCAGCAGCGTAGGGGATCCTAGCGGGAGAGGCTACGAGCAGTACTTC. Translation: CASSVGDPSGRGYEQYF. The chain couples TRBV9 to TRBJ2-7, with 10 bases fitting TRBD2. The CDR3 is 17 amino acids. Trimming at V came to 0 bases and at J to 3 bases, leaving 9 bases not matched to a gene. CDR1 and CDR2 (germline): SGDLS, YYNGEE.

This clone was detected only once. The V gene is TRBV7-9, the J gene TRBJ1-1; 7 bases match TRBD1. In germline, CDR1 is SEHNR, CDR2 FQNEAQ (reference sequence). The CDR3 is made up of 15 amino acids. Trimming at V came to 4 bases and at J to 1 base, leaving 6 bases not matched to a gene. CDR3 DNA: TGTGCCAGCAGCTCGCTGCGGGACAGGAACACTGAAGCTTTCTTT. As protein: CASSSLRDRNTEAFF.

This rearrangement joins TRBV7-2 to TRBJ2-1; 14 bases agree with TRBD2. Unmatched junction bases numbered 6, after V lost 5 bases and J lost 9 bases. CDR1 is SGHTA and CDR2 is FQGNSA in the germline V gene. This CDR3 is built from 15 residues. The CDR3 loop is CASSPGLAGAGEQFF. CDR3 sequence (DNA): TGTGCCAGCAGCCCGGGACTAGCGGGAGCGGGTGAGCAGTTCTTC.